These T cell receptor beta chains were read from a single sample in a study of human thymus T cells. Sequencing used immunoSEQ multiplex PCR; TCRdb keeps in-frame clones, though not all of them. The sample has some 120,000 clones; about 93% are singletons. The specimen sequenced was thymus tissue. Receptors were obtained from a boy under three years old with a congenital heart defect but otherwise immunologically healthy. Both conserved end residues are part of each CDR3.

v_call cdr3_aa
TRBV5-4 CASSFASAGDTQYF
TRBV5-8 CASSFIGILRGTEAFF
TRBV7-9 CASNSDSLNSPLHF
TRBV19 CARPRRVSYEQYF
TRBV5-1 CASSPQGARTEAFF
TRBV19 CASSIGDRFYGYTF
TRBV28 CASSSSTGGVYGYTF
TRBV14 CASSQDPYEQYF
TRBV7-2 CASSSPSYEQYF
TRBV4-1 CASSQDSKLISGNTIYF
TRBV7-9 CASSLVDERETQYF
TRBV2 CASRLQGNTEAFF
TRBV4-2 CASSRKGQNTEAFF
TRBV5-6 CASSLDIRGYTF
TRBV7-3 CASSLTSLNGELFF
TRBV19 CASCHSEGYQPQHF
TRBV9 CASSATGTQYF
TRBV28 CASSYRDRVVPESNQPQHF
TRBV7-6 CASSLDTGRHYNEQFF
TRBV1 CTSSQDVSGGAREQFF
TRBV28 CASSFQGLPYGYTF
TRBV7-2 CASSAPTGPSLNSPLHF
TRBV27 CASSSLDSYEQYF
TRBV4-2 CASSFRAGGRTGELFF
TRBV9 CASSVRDTNNEKLFF
TRBV7-2 CASSPRMNSNQPQHF
TRBV11-2 CASSRMGGAYEQYF
TRBV28 CATWTNHTGELFF
TRBV7-3 CASSLGGHTDTQYF
TRBV5-6 CASSHTLLGPGGYGYTF
TRBV6-8 CASSYIDIQETQYF
TRBV4-2 CASSQEGGVASGKQYF
TRBV28 CASKGRSTDTQYF
TRBV2 CASSESKPSYNEQFF
TRBV27 CATRRTLEGNEQFF
TRBV11-2 CASRAGNTEAFF
TRBV4-3 CASSQRASGGRTDTQYF
TRBV18 CASSPGRTGGDNEQFF
TRBV5-4 CASSLVASLRASVADTQYF
TRBV5-6 CASSLVGWATKTYEQYF
TRBV5-4 CASSRMEDREQETQYF
TRBV15 CATSRDEPNPLWTF
TRBV9 CASSVEGGLQFF
TRBV27 CASSYRGGGEQFF
TRBV4-2 CASSQERMRSGAEAFF
TRBV5-5 CASSLNDRTSQPQHF
TRBV14 CASSQGTAGGLEENEQFF
TRBV5-1 CASGARPGLNYGYTF
TRBV5-6 CASTTDTFNQPQHF